The entry below describes one TCR beta chain. What it recognizes is unknown. The data belong to a study of cytomegalovirus exposure and HLA in healthy donors. About the study: Previous work identified 117 million unique TCR beta sequences from around 180 million T cells.

Study outcomes and limitations: Accurate HLA-A and HLA-B prediction from TCR beta sequences was reported for most subjects.

The PCR made use of 60 Vbeta and 13 Jbeta primers. This table comes from immunoSEQ multiplex PCR, and its TCRdb copy is limited to in-frame clones, with some not included. This table holds approximately 240,000 clones, 70% to 85% found once. The germline gives CDR1 SGHRS, CDR2 YFSETQ. The CDR3 is 16 amino acids. Trimming stripped 0 bases from V and 1 base from J, with 13 bases between. The chain has TRBV5-1 and TRBJ2-5, with a possible D match to TRBD1 (5 bases). This clonotype originated in a woman aged 40 to 49 in good health and CMV-seronegative. Input material: PBMCs. The CDR3 nucleotides are TGCGCCAGCAGCTTGGGATTTGGGGCGTCCCAAGAGACCCAGTACTTC. It codes for CASSLGFGASQETQYF. The whole variable domain, remainder taken from reference TRBV5-1 and TRBJ2-5, is KAGVTQTPRYLIKTRGQQVTLSCSPISGHRSVSWYQQTPGQGLQFLFEYFSETQRNKGNFPGRFSGRQFSNSRSEMNVSTLELGDSALYLCASSLGFGASQETQYFGPGTRLLVL.